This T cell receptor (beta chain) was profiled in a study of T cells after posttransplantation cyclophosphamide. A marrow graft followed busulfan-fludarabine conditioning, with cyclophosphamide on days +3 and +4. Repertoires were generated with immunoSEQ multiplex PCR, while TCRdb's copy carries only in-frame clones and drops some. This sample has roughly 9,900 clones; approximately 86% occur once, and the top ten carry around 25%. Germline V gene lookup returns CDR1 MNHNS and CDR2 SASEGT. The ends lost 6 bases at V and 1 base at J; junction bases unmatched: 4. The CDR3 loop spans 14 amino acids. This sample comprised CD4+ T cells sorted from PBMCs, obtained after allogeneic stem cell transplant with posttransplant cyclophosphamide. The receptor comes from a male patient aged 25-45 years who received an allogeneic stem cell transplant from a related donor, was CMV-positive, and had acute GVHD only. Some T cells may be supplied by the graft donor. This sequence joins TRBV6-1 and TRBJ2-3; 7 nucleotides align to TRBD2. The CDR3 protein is CASRRGGGTDTQYF. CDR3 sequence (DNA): TGTGCCAGCAGGAGGGGAGGGGGCACAGATACGCAGTATTTT.